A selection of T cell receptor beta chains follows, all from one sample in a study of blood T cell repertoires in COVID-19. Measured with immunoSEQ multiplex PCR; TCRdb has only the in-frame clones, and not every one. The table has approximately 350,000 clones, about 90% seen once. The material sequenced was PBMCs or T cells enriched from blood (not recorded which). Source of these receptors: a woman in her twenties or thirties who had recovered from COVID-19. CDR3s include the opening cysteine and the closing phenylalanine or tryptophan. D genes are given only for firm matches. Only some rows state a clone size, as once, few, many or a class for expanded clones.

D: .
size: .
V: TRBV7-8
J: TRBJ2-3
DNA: TGTGCCAGCAGCTTAGCGCATAGGGGAACAGATACGCAGTATTTT
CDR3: CASSLAHRGTDTQYF

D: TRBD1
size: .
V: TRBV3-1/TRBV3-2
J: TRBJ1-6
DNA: TGTGCCAGCAGCCGCTCACAGGGGGCCAATTCACCCCTCCACTTT
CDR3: CASSRSQGANSPLHF

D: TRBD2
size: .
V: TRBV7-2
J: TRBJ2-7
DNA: TGTGCCAGCAGCTTGAGCGGGAGTGGCCACGAGCAGTACTTC
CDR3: CASSLSGSGHEQYF

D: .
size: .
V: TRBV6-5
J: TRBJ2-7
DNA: TGTGCCAGCAGGTATACTACAGGGAACTACGAGCAGTACTTC
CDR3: CASRYTTGNYEQYF

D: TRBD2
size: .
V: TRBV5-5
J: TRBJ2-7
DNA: TGTGCCAGCAGCCACGGGGTAGCGGGCTACGAGCAGTACTTC
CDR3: CASSHGVAGYEQYF

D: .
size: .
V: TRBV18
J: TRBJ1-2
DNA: TGTGCCAGCTCACAGCTTAACTATGGCTACACCTTC
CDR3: CASSQLNYGYTF

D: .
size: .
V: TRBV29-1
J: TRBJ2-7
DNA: TGCAGCGTTGAAGCAGGGGCCGGTTCCTCCTACGAGCAGTACTTC
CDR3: CSVEAGAGSSYEQYF

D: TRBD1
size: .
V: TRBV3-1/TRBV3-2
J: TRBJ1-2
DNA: TGTGCCAGCGGCTGGACAGGGAGTGGCTACACCTTC
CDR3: CASGWTGSGYTF

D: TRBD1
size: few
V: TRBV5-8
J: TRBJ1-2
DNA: TGTGCCAGCAGCTACTCCCGACAGGGGGCGCTGTATGGCTACACCTTC
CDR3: CASSYSRQGALYGYTF

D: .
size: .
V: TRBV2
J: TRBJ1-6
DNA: TGTGCCAGCAGTGACTGGGGGGGATGGTCACCCCTCCACTTT
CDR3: CASSDWGGWSPLHF

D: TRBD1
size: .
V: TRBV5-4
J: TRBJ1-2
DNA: TGTGCCAGCAGCAAACCGGGACAGATCAACTATGGCTACACCTTC
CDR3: CASSKPGQINYGYTF

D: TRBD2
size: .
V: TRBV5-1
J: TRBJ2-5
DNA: TGCGCCAGCAGCTTGGGGCTAGCGGGCGAGACCCAGTACTTC
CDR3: CASSLGLAGETQYF

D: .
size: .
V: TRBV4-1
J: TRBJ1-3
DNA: TGCGCCAGCAGCCAAGCCAACAGCCATATTTTCTCTGGAAACACCATATATTTT
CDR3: CASSQANSHIFSGNTIYF

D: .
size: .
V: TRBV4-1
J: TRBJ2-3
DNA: TGCGCCAGCAGCCCCGGACAGCGTTACACAGATACGCAGTATTTT
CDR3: CASSPGQRYTDTQYF

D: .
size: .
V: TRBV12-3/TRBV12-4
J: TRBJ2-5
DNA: TGTGCCAGCAGTTTAGACGGAGAGACCCAGTACTTC
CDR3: CASSLDGETQYF

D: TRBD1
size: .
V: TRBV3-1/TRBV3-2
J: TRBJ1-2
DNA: TGTGCCAGCAGCCAAAGGGACAGACTCTATGGCTACACCTTC
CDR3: CASSQRDRLYGYTF

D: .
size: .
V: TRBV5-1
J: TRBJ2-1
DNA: TGCGCCAGCACGAGGGCCGAGAATGCCGGCGCTGAGCAGTTCTTC
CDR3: CASTRAENAGAEQFF

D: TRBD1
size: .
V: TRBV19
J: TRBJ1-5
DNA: TGTGCCAGTAGTTCGAGGACAGGGCGGCCTCAGCCCCAGCATTTT
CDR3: CASSSRTGRPQPQHF

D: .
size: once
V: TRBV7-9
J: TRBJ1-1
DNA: TGTGCCAGCAGAGCGCAGGGAGGATGGGCTGAAGCTTTCTTT
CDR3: CASRAQGGWAEAFF

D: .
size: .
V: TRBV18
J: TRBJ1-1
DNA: TGTGCCAGCTCATCTTCAGGCAACACTGAAGCTTTCTTT
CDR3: CASSSSGNTEAFF

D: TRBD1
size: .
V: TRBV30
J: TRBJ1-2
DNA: TGTGCCTGGAGAGGGACAGGGGATAACTATGGCTACACCTTC
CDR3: CAWRGTGDNYGYTF

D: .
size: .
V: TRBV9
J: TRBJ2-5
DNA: TGTGCCAGCAGCGTACAAGGGGTCTCCGAGACCCAGTACTTC
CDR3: CASSVQGVSETQYF

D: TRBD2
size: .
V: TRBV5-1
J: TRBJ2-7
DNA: TGCGCCAGTACTAGCGGGGGCAGCTCCTACGAGCAGTACTTC
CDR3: CASTSGGSSYEQYF

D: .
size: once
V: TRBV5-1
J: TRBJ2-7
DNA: TGCGCCAGCAGCTCCGGTCGGGATTACGAGCAGTACTTC
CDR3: CASSSGRDYEQYF

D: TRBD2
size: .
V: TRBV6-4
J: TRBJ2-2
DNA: TGTGCCAGCAGTGACTCGGTGGCTAGCGGGAGACTGGCGAACACCGGGGAGCTGTTTTTT
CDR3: CASSDSVASGRLANTGELFF

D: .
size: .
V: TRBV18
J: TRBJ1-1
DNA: TGTGCCAGCTCCCAGGGAGGGAACACTGAAGCTTTCTTT
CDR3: CASSQGGNTEAFF

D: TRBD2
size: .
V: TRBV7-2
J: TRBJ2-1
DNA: TGTGCCAGCAGTCGTACTAGCGGGGGATACAATGAGCAGTTCTTC
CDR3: CASSRTSGGYNEQFF

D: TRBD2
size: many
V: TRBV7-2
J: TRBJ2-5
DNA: TGTGCCAGCAGCTGGACTAGCGGAGTGGGGGAGACCCAGTACTTC
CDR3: CASSWTSGVGETQYF

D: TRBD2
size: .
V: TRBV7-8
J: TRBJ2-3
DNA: TGTGCCAGCAGCTTAGTCCAACTAGCGGGGGGCACAGATACGCAGTATTTT
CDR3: CASSLVQLAGGTDTQYF

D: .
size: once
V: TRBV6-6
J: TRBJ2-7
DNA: TGTGCCAGCAGTGACCTGGACTCGGACTACGAGCAGTACTTC
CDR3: CASSDLDSDYEQYF

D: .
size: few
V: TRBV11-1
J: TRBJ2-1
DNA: TGTGCCAGCAGCCGCCCGGGGGAGGATGAGCAGTTCTTC
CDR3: CASSRPGEDEQFF

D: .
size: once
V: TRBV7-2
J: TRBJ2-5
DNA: TGTGCCAGCAGCTCCCAGGGGTGGCGGGAGACCCAGTACTTC
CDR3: CASSSQGWRETQYF

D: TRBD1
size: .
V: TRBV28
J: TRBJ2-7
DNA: TGTGCCAGCAGTCCGCAGGGGGCGACCTACGAGCAGTACTTC
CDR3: CASSPQGATYEQYF

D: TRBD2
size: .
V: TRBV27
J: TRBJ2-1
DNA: TGTGCCAGCAGTTCGGGGCTAGCGGGAGGGTATGAGCAGTTCTTC
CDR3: CASSSGLAGGYEQFF

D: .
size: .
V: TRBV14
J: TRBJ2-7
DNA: TGTGCCAGCAGCCAAGAGGCTGCTAGCGCACCCGGGGAGCAGTACTTC
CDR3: CASSQEAASAPGEQYF

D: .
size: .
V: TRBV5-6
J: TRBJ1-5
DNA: TGTGCCAGCAGCCTTGGTTGGGGGCTTAATCAGCCCCAGCATTTT
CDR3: CASSLGWGLNQPQHF

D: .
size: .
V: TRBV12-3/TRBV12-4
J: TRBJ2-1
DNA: TGTGCCAGCAGTTTATACAGGGCCAATGAGCAGTTCTTC
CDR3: CASSLYRANEQFF

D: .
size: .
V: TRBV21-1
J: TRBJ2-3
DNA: TGTGCCAGCTCAATTCCGGGTCCCCGGACAGATACGCAGTATTTT
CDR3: CASSIPGPRTDTQYF

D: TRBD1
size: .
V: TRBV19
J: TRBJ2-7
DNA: TGTGCCAGTAGCTCAACCGGGACAGGGCGGTACGAGCAGTACTTC
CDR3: CASSSTGTGRYEQYF

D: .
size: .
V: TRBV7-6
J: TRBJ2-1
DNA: TGTGCCAGCAGCGTCGGGACTTTCAGTTACAATGAGCAGTTCTTC
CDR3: CASSVGTFSYNEQFF

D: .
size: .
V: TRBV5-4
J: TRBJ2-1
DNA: TGTGCCAGCAGCTTGGACGGGGTGTCGAACAATGAGCAGTTCTTC
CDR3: CASSLDGVSNNEQFF

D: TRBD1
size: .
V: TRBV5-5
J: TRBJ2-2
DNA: TGTGCCAGCAGCACACCACAGGGGGCCGGGGAGCTGTTTTTT
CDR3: CASSTPQGAGELFF

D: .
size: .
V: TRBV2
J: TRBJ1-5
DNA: TGTGCCAGCAGTGATTGGCAGTATAGCAATCAGCCCCAGCATTTT
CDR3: CASSDWQYSNQPQHF

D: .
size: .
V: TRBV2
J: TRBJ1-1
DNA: TGTGCCAGCAGAGAGGCCTACGGCACTGAAGCTTTCTTT
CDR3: CASREAYGTEAFF

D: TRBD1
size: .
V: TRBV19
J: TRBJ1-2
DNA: TGTGCCAGTAGTATAGGGACAGGTATTCCCTATGGCTACACCTTC
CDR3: CASSIGTGIPYGYTF

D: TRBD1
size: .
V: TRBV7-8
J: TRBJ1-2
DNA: TGTGCCAGCAGCCTAAAAACAGGGGTGGATAACTATGGCTACACCTTC
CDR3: CASSLKTGVDNYGYTF

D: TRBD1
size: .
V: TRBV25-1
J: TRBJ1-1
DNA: TGTGCCAGCAGACAGGGGGGGAACACTGAAGCTTTCTTT
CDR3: CASRQGGNTEAFF

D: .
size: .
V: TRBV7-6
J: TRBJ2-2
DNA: TGTGCCAGCAGCTTAGCTGGCGGGCTCAACACCGGGGAGCTGTTTTTT
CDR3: CASSLAGGLNTGELFF

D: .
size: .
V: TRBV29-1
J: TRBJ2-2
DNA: TGCAGCGTTGGACAGGCGAACACCGGGGAGCTGTTTTTT
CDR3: CSVGQANTGELFF

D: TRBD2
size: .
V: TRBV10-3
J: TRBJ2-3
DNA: TGTGCCATCAGTGACCAGACTAGCGGGGGCTCAGATACGCAGTATTTT
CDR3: CAISDQTSGGSDTQYF

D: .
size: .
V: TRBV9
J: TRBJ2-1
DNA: TGTGCCAGCAGCGCCCACCCCTTAGCGGCCAATGAGCAGTTCTTC
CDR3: CASSAHPLAANEQFF

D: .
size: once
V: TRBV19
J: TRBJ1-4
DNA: TGTGCCAGCGGGAACAGGGTACTGAATGAAAAACTGTTTTTT
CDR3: CASGNRVLNEKLFF

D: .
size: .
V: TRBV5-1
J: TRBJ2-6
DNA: TGCGCCAGCAGCGCTGGGGGCACTGGGGCCAACGTCCTGACTTTC
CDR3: CASSAGGTGANVLTF

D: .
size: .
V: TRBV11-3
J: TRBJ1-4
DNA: TGTGCCAGCAGCTTAGGCTCCGGGGAAAAACTGTTTTTT
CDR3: CASSLGSGEKLFF

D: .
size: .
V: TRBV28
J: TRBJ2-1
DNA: TGTGCCAGCAGCCCCGCAGCGGAAACCAATGAGCAGTTCTTC
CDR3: CASSPAAETNEQFF

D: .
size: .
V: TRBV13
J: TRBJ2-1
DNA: TGTGCCAGCAGCCCATCGGGACTCAGCTCCTACAATGAGCAGTTCTTC
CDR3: CASSPSGLSSYNEQFF

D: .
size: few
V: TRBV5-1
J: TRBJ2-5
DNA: TGCGCCAGCAGCGCAGGGTACGCGGAGACCCAGTACTTC
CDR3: CASSAGYAETQYF

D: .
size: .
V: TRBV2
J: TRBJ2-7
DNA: TGTGCCAGCAGTCCACTTAAACCCACAGGGACTAAAACCTACGAGCAGTACTTC
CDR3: CASSPLKPTGTKTYEQYF

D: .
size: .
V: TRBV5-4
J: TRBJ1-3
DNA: TGTGCCAGCAGCCCTGGGGGGGGTGGCGGAAACACCATATATTTT
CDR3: CASSPGGGGGNTIYF